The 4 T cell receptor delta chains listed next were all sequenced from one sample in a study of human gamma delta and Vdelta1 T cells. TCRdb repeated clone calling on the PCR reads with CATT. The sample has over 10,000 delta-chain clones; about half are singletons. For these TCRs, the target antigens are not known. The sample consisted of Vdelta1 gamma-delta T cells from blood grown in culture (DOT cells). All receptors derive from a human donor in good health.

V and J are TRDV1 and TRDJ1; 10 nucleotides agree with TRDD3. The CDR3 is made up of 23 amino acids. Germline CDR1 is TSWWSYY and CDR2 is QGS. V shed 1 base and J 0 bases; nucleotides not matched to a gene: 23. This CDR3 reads CALGEPTGPGLGDRGRYTDKLIF. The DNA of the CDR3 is TGTGCTCTTGGGGAACCCACCGGACCAGGGCTGGGGGATAGAGGGCGGTACACCGATAAACTCATCTTT.

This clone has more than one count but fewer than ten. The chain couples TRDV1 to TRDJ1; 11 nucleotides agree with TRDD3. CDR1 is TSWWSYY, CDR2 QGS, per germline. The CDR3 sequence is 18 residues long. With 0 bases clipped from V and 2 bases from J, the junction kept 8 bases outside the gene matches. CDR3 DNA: TGTGCTCTTGGGGAACTAACGGCTGGGGGATACAAAACCGATAAACTCATCTTT. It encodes CALGELTAGGYKTDKLIF.

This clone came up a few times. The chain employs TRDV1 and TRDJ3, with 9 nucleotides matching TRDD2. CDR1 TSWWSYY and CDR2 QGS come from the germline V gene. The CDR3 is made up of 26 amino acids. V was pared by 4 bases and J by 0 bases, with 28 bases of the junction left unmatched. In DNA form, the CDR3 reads TGTGCTCTTGGGGGAACGACCCTTCCTACAAGGGTCCTGGGGATAGAGGGCTCCTGGGACACCCGACAGATGTTTTTC. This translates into CALGGTTLPTRVLGIEGSWDTRQMFF.

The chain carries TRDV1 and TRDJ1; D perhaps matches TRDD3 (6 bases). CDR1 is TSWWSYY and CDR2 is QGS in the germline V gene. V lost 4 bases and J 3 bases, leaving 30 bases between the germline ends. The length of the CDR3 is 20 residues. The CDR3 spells CALGVASLYTLRDKSDKLIF. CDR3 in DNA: TGTGCTCTTGGGGTAGCCTCCTTATACACGTTGCGGGATAAGTCCGATAAACTCATCTTT.